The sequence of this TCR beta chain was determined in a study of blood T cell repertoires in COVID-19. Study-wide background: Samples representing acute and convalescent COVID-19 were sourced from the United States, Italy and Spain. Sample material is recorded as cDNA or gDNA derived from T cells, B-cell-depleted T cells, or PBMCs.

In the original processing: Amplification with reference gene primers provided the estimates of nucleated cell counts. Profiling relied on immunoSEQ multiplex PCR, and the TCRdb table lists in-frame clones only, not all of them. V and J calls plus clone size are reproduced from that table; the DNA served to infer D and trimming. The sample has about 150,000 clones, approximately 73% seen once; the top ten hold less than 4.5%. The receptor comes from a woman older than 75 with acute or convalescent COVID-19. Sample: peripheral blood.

The CDR3: CASSIDGTGRRGEKLFF. The CDR3 bases are TGTGCCAGTAGTATAGACGGGACAGGCCGGCGGGGTGAAAAACTGTTTTTT. V usage is TRBV19 and J usage is TRBJ1-4, with 8 positions matching TRBD1. The CDR3 runs 17 residues. Germline V lookup: CDR1 LNHDA, CDR2 SQIVND (reference sequence). With V trimmed by 0 bases and J by 7 bases, 10 bases remained unmatched.